This T cell receptor beta chain was documented in a study of blood T cell repertoires in COVID-19 (dated by TCRdb to about 2020). Concerning the study at large: Collaborator samples came from the United States, Italy and Spain and covered acute and convalescent phases of COVID-19. A freely available public database, intended as a resource for researchers studying the immune response to SARS-CoV-2, is where the repertoires were released. Where available, HLA class I and class II types were obtained from metadata supplied by the sample provider rather than from assay-based typing. Samples were obtained from the ongoing ImmuneRACE study (first 160 participants) and from 1,254 subjects provided by 6 global collaborators. The prospective study material was composed of cDNA or gDNA derived from T cells, B-cell-depleted T cells, or PBMCs. Deeply sampled blood TCRbeta repertoires from subjects exposed to, actively infected with, or recovered from COVID-19 were included in the dataset. Nearly every sample came with metadata listing a de-identified subject ID, COVID-19 status, age in years and sex.

Trimming leaves V shorter by 6 bases and J shorter by 5 bases, with the junction holding 4 bases beyond the gene matches. CDR1 and CDR2 are read off the germline V gene (reference sequence) as LNHDA and SQIVND. From cysteine to phenylalanine, the CDR3 is 14 amino acids long. Of the read, only the CDR3 DNA is kept; its 42 bases are in frame from base 1. TCRbeta CDR3 regions were amplified from genomic DNA using the immunoSEQ Assay, a bias-controlled multiplex PCR. The original methods were these. Nucleated cell counts per sample were estimated from amplification of reference gene primers within the assay. To quantify the absolute abundance of each unique TCRbeta CDR3 rearrangement, sequence reads were collapsed and filtered. For each sample, productive Simpson clonality was calculated as the square root of Simpson's diversity index across productive rearrangements. Drawn from immuneACCESS, this table holds only the in-frame rearrangements with V and J called that TCRdb kept. Clones are partly lost; checked studies trace under half to an unresolved V gene and leave the rest unexplained. That table gives V, J and clone size, and the DNA gave D and trimming. The sample yields about 190,000 clones; 75% to 90% were counted once. Clones ranked in the top ten supply 1% to 1.4% of the sample.

Collaborating institutions collected whole blood in K2EDTA tubes following their own protocols. For TCRbeta analysis, collaborator samples were shipped as frozen whole blood, as isolated PBMCs, or as DNA extracted from either sample type. The paper's findings and limits, for the study overall: How much clinical and demographic metadata was included differed by source and by participant, and the metadata was provided uncurated.

With respect to this clone: Its antigen target is currently unknown. There are no base qualities to consult, and no much larger clone falls within one base.

Sequenced input: peripheral blood. This chain joins TRBV19 to TRBJ2-2; the central 9 bases match TRBD1. This sequence was found in a man aged 25 to 40 with acute or convalescent COVID-19. The DNA sequence is as follows: TGTGCCAGTAGGGGACAGGGAGGGACCGGGGAGCTGTTTTTT. Its product reads: CASRGQGGTGELFF. With all but the CDR3 taken from the reference TRBV19 and TRBJ2-2 genes, the full variable domain is: DGGITQSPKYLFRKEGQNVTLSCEQNLNHDAMYWYRQDPGQGLRLIYYSQIVNDFQKGDIAEGYSVSREKKESFPLTVTSAQKNPTAFYLCASRGQGGTGELFFGEGSRLTVL.